This TCR beta chain was captured by sequencing in a study of blood T cell repertoires in COVID-19. Repertoires were generated with immunoSEQ multiplex PCR, while TCRdb's copy carries only in-frame clones and drops some. The table shows 70,000 or so clones, with about 86% occurring only once. Germline-derived CDR1 and CDR2 are MNHNY and SVGAGI (reference sequence). V was shortened by 1 base and J by 1 base, with 11 bases between the two germline ends. The CDR3 is made up of 15 amino acids. This chain joins TRBV6-6 and TRBJ2-7; TRBD2 is a possible D gene (5 bases). The sample consisted of peripheral blood. The TCR was taken from a man between 50 and 59 years old with acute or convalescent COVID-19. CDR3 in amino acids: CASSYWERKSYEQYF. The CDR3 coding sequence is TGTGCCAGCAGTTACTGGGAGCGGAAATCCTACGAGCAGTACTTC.